What follows are 5 T cell receptor beta chains derived from one specimen sequenced in a study of a mutant IDH1 vaccine in newly diagnosed glioma. Sequencing used immunoSEQ multiplex PCR; TCRdb keeps in-frame clones, though not all of them. The table lists tens of thousands of clones, 76% of them singletons. Sample time point: week 35, safety follow-up. The investigators gave 300 ug of mutant IDH1 20-mer peptide in each vaccine dose, together with topical imiquimod. Their specific antigens are unknown. Source: PBMCs, taken from a glioma patient whose treatment included an IDH1 peptide vaccine. The receptors derive from a man aged 35 to 55 with glioma.

CDR3 sequence reads: CASSLARDRASPLHF. The CDR3 bases are TGTGCCAGCAGCTTAGCGCGGGACAGGGCTTCACCCCTCCACTTT. The chain carries TRBV7-9 and TRBJ1-6; 9 nucleotides match TRBD1. The germline CDR1 and CDR2 sequences are SEHNR and FQNEAQ (reference sequence). V lost 0 bases to trimming and J lost 9 bases; unmatched junction nucleotides: 3. There are 15 residues in the CDR3.

The V and J genes are TRBV27 and TRBJ2-1, with D perhaps matching TRBD2 (6 bases). With 2 bases removed from V and 3 bases from J, the gap between germline ends came to 23 bases. CDR3 size: 19 residues. Germline V gives CDR1 MNHEY, CDR2 SMNVEV (reference sequence). CDR3 in amino acids: CASSLKGRGDGIGYNEQFF. The CDR3 bases are TGTGCCAGCAGTTTAAAAGGGCGGGGTGATGGCATAGGCTACAATGAGCAGTTCTTC.

The rearrangement links TRBV25-1 to TRBJ1-5; D is unclear. Trimming removed 3 bases at V and 2 bases at J, with 8 bases between. The CDR3 is made up of 14 amino acids. Germline V gene data show CDR1 as MGHDK and CDR2 as SYGVNS. CDR3 loop: CASSEIDGNQPQHF. CDR3 bases: TGTGCCAGCAGTGAGATCGACGGCAATCAGCCCCAGCATTTT.

The chain uses TRBV30 and TRBJ1-1; D gene uncertain. Trimming cost V 2 bases and J 5 bases, with 6 bases left between them. The CDR3 runs to 11 residues. Germline CDR1 GTSNPN, CDR2 SVGIG (reference sequence). The CDR3 sequence is CAWSPGTEAFF. The CDR3 bases are TGTGCCTGGAGTCCGGGAACTGAAGCTTTCTTT.

The V and J genes are TRBV10-3 and TRBJ1-1; D ambiguous. The CDR3 has 15 amino acids. Trimming shortened V by 3 bases and J by 1 base, and 12 bases separated the two germline ends. From germline, CDR1 is ENHRY and CDR2 SYGVKD. The CDR3 DNA follows: TGTGCCATCAGTGAACTCGAGGAGGGGAACACTGAAGCTTTCTTT. This codes for CAISELEEGNTEAFF.